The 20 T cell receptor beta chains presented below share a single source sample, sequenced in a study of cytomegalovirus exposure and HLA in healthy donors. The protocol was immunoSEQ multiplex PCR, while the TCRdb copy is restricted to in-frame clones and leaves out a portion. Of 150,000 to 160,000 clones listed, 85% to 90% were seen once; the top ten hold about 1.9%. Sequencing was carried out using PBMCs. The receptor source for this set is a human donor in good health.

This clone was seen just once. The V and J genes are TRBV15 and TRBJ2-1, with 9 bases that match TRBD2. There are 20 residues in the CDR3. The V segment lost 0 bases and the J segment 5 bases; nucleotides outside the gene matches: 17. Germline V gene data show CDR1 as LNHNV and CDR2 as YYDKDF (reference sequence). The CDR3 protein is CATSRDLFAGGPGDDNEQFF. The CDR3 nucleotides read TGTGCCACCAGCAGAGATCTGTTTGCGGGAGGGCCGGGGGACGACAATGAGCAGTTCTTC.

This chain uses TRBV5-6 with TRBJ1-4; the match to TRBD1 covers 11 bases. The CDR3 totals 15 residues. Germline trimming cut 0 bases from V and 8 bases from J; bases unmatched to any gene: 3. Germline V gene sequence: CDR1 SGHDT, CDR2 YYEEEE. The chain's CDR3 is CASSLADRGQEKLFF. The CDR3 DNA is TGTGCCAGCAGCTTGGCGGACAGGGGGCAGGAAAAACTGTTTTTT.

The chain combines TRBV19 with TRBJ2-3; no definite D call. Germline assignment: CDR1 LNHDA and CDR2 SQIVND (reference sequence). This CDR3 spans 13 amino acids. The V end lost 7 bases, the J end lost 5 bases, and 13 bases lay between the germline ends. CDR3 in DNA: TGTGCCAGTACCATGTCGAGTCTAGATACGCAGTATTTT. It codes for CASTMSSLDTQYF. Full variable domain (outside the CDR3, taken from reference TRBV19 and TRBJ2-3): DGGITQSPKYLFRKEGQNVTLSCEQNLNHDAMYWYRQDPGQGLRLIYYSQIVNDFQKGDIAEGYSVSREKKESFPLTVTSAQKNPTAFYLCASTMSSLDTQYFGPGTRLTVL.

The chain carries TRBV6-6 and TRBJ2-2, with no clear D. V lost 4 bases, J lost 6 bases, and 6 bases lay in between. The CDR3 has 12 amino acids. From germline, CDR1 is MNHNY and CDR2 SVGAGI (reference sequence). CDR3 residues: CASSLWPGELFF. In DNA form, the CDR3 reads TGTGCCAGCAGTTTGTGGCCCGGGGAGCTGTTTTTT.

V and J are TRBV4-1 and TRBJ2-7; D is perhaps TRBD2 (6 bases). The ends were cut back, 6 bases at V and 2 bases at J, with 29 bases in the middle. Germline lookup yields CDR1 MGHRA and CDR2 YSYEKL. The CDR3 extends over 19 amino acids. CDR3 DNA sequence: TGCGCCAGCAGGCAGCGGAGGGCCCAAGGAGGACCCTCACCCTACGAGCAGTACTTC. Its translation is CASRQRRAQGGPSPYEQYF.

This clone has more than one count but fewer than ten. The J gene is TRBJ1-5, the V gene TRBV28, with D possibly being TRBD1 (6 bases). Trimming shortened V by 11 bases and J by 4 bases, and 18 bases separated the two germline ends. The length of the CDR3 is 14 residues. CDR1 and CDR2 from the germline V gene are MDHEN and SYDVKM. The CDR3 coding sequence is TGTGCCGTCAGCAGGGGTCGAGGTAATCAGCCCCAGCATTTT. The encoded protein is CAVSRGRGNQPQHF.

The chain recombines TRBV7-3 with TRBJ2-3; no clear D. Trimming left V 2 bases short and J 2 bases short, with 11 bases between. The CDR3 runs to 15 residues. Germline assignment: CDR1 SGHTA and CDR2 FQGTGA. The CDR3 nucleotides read TGTGCCAGCAGCTTACTCCCCACACCCACAGATACGCAGTATTTT. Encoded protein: CASSLLPTPTDTQYF.

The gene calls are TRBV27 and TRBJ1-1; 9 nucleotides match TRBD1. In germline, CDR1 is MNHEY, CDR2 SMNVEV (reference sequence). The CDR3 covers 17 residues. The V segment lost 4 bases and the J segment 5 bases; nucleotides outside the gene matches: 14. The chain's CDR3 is CASSSAGTGSDRTEAFF. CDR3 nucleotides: TGTGCCAGCAGTTCCGCCGGGACAGGGTCGGATAGAACTGAAGCTTTCTTT.

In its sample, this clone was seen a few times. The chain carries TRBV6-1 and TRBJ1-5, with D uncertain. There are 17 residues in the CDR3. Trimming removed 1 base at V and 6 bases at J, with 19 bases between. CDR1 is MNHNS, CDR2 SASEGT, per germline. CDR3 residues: CASSEVGGGIMAQPQHF. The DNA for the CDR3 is TGTGCCAGCAGTGAAGTGGGCGGAGGTATTATGGCTCAGCCCCAGCATTTT.

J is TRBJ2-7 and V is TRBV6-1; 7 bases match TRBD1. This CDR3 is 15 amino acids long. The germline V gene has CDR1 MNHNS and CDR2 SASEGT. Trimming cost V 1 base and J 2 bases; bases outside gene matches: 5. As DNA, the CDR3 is TGTGCCAGCAGTGAAGGGGCAGGGGGAACCTACGAGCAGTACTTC. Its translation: CASSEGAGGTYEQYF.

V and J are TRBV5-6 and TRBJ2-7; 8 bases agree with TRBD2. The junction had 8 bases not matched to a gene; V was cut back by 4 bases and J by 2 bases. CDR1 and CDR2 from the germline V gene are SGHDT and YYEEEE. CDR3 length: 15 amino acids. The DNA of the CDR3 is TGTGCCAGCAGCCCCGAGACGGGGGGGGCCTACGAGCAGTACTTC. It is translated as CASSPETGGAYEQYF.

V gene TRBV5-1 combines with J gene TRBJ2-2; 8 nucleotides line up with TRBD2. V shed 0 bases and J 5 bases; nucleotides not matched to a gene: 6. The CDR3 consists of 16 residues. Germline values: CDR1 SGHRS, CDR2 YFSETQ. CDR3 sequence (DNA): TGCGCCAGCAGCTTGGCGGGAGGGCCTAAAACCGGGGAGCTGTTTTTT. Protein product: CASSLAGGPKTGELFF.

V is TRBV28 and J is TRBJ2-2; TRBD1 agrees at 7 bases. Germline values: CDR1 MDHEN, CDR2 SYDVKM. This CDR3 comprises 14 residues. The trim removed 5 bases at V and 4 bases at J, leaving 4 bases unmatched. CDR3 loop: CASSPWTGTGELFF. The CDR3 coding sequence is TGTGCCAGCAGTCCCTGGACAGGCACCGGGGAGCTGTTTTTT. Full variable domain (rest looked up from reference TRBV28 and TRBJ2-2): DVKVTQSSRYLVKRTGEKVFLECVQDMDHENMFWYRQDPGLGLRLIYFSYDVKMKEKGDIPEGYSVSREKKERFSLILESASTNQTSMYLCASSPWTGTGELFFGEGSRLTVL.

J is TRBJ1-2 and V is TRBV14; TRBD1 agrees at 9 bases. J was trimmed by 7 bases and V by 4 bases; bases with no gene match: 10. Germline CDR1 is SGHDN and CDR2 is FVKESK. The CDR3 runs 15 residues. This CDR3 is CASSLNSGTGSGYTF. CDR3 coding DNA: TGTGCCAGCAGCCTGAATTCCGGGACAGGGTCTGGCTACACCTTC.

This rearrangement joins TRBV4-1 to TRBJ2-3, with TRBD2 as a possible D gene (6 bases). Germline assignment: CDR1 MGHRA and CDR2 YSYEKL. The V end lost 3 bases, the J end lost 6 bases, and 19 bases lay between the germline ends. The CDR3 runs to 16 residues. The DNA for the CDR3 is TGCGCCAGCAGCCATATTGGCGGGGATGGTTGGGATACGCAGTATTTT. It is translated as CASSHIGGDGWDTQYF.

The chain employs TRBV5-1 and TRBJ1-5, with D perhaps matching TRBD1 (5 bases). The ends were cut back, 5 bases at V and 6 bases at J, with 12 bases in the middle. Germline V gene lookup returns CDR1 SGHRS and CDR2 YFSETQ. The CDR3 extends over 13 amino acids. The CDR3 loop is CASRGGVGQPQHF. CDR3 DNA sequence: TGCGCCAGCAGGGGGGGGGTGGGTCAGCCCCAGCATTTT. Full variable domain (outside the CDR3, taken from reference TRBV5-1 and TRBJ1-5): KAGVTQTPRYLIKTRGQQVTLSCSPISGHRSVSWYQQTPGQGLQFLFEYFSETQRNKGNFPGRFSGRQFSNSRSEMNVSTLELGDSALYLCASRGGVGQPQHFGDGTRLSIL.

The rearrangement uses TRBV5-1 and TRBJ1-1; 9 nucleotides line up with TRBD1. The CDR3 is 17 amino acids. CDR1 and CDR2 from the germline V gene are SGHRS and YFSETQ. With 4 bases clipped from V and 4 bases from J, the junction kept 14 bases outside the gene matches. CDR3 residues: CASSPVPGQGIGTEAFF. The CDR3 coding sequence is TGCGCCAGCAGCCCAGTACCGGGACAGGGAATCGGCACTGAAGCTTTCTTT.

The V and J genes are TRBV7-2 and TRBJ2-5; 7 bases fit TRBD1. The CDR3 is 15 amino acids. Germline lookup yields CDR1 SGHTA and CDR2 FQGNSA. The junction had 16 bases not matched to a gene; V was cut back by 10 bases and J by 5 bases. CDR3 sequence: CAITQGGWGPETQYF. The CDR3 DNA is TGTGCCATTACCCAAGGGGGCTGGGGGCCTGAGACCCAGTACTTC.

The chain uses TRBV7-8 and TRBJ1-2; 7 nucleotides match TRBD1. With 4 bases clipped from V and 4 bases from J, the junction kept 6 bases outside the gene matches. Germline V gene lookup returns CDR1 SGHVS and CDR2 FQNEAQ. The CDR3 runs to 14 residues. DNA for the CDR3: TGTGCCAGCAGCTCGCGGGACAGAGCCTATGGCTACACCTTC. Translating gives CASSSRDRAYGYTF.

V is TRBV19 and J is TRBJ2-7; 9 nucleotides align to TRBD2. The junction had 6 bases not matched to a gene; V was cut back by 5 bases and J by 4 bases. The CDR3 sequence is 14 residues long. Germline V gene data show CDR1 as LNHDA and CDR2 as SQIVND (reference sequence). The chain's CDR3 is CASSPTSGFYEQYF. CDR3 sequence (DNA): TGTGCCAGTAGTCCCACTAGCGGGTTTTACGAGCAGTACTTC.